This T cell receptor (beta chain) derives from a study of blood T cell repertoires in COVID-19. Study context: Italy, Spain and the United States were the sources of the convalescent and acute COVID-19 samples.

Cohorts were determined from participant-reported clinical history. Sequencing was performed with immunoSEQ multiplex PCR; in TCRdb, only in-frame clones are kept and a portion is missing. The table shows around 250,000 clones, with roughly 91% occurring only once. The material sequenced was PBMCs or T cells enriched from blood (not recorded which). The sequence derives from a woman aged 25-40 years who had recovered from COVID-19.

CDR3 DNA sequence: TGTGCCAGCAGCATCGGGACTAGCGTCGGCGAGCAGTACTTC. Its protein is CASSIGTSVGEQYF. J is TRBJ2-7 and V is TRBV11-3, with TRBD2 matching 10 bases. The germline V gene has CDR1 SGHNT and CDR2 YENEEA. There are 14 residues in the CDR3. With 5 bases clipped from V and 6 bases from J, the junction kept 7 bases outside the gene matches.